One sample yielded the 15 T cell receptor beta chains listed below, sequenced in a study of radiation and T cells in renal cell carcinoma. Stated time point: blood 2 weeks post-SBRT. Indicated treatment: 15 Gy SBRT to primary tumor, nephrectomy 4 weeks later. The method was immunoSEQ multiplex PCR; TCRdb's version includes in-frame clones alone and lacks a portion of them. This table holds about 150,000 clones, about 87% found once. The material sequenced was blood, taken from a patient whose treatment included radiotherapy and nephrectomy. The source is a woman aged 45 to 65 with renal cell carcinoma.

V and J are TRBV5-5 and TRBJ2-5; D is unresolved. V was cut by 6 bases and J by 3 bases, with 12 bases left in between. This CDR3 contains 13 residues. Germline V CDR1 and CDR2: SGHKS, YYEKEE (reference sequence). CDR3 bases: TGTGCCAGCACCCGGGCCGGAGAAGAGACCCAGTACTTC. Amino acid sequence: CASTRAGEETQYF.

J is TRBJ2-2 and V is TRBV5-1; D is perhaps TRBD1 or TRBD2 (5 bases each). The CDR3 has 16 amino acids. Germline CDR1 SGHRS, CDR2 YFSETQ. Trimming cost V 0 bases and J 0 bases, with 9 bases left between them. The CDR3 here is CASSLGGRANTGELFF. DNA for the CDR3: TGCGCCAGCAGCTTGGGGGGACGGGCGAACACCGGGGAGCTGTTTTTT.

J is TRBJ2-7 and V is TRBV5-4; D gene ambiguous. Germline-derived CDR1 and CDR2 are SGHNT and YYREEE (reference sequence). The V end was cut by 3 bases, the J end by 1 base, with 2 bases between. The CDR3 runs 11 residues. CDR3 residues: CASSSSYEQYF. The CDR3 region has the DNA TGTGCCAGCAGCTCTTCCTACGAGCAGTACTTC. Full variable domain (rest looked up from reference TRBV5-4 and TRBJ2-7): ETGVTQSPTHLIKTRGQQVTLRCSSQSGHNTVSWYQQALGQGPQFIFQYYREEENGRGNFPPRFSGLQFPNYSSELNVNALELDDSALYLCASSSSYEQYFGPGTRLTVT.

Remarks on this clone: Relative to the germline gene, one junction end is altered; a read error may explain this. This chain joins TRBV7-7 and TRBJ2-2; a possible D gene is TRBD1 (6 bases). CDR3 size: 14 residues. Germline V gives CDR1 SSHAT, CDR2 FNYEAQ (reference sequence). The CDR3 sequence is CASSLVTGGGELFF. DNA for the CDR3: TGTGCTAGCAGCTTGGTGACAGGTGGCGGGGAGCTGTTTTTT.

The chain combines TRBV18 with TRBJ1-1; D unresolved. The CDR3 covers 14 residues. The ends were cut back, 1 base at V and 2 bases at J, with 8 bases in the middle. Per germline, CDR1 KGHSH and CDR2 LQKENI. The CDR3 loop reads CASSPLPANTEAFF. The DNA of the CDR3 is TGTGCCAGCTCACCACTGCCCGCTAACACTGAAGCTTTCTTT.

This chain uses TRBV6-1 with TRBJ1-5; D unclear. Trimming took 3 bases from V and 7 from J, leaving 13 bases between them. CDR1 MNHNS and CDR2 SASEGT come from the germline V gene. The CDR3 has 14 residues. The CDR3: CASSDSFSSQPQHF. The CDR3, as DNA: TGTGCCAGCAGTGATAGCTTCTCCTCGCAGCCCCAGCATTTT.

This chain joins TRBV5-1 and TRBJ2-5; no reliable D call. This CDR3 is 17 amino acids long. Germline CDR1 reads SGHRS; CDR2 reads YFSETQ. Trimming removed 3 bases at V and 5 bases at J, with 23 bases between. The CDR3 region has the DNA TGCGCCAGCAGCTCCAGCTCAATCGCGTTCGGTTGGGAGACCCAGTACTTC. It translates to CASSSSSIAFGWETQYF.

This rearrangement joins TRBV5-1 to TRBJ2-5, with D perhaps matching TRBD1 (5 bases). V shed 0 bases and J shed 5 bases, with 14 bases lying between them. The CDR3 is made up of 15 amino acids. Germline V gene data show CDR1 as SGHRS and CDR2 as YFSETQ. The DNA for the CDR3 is TGCGCCAGCAGCTTGGAGGTGGGGCAGACCGAGACCCAGTACTTC. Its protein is CASSLEVGQTETQYF. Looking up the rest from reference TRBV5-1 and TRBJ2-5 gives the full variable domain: KAGVTQTPRYLIKTRGQQVTLSCSPISGHRSVSWYQQTPGQGLQFLFEYFSETQRNKGNFPGRFSGRQFSNSRSEMNVSTLELGDSALYLCASSLEVGQTETQYFGPGTRLLVL.

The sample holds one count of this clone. The CDR3 sequence: CSVEVSGGGYTF. DNA of the CDR3: TGCAGCGTTGAAGTATCAGGGGGCGGCTACACCTTC. This chain joins TRBV29-1 and TRBJ1-2, with 8 positions matching TRBD1. Losses at the gene ends were 1 base for V and 8 bases for J; bases not matched to a gene: 3. CDR3 length: 12 amino acids. CDR1 and CDR2 (germline): SQVTM, ANQGSEA.

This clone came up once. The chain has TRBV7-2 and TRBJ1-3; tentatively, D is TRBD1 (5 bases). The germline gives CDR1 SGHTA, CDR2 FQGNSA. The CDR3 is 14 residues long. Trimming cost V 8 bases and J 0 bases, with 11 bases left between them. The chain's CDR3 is CASSGENSGNTIYF. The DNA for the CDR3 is TGTGCCAGCTCGGGGGAAAACTCTGGAAACACCATATATTTT. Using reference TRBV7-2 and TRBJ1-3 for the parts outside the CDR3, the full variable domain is GAGVSQSPSNKVTEKGKDVELRCDPISGHTALYWYRQSLGQGLEFLIYFQGNSAPDKSGLPSDRFSAERTGGSVSTLTIQRTQQEDSAVYLCASSGENSGNTIYFGEGSWLTVV.

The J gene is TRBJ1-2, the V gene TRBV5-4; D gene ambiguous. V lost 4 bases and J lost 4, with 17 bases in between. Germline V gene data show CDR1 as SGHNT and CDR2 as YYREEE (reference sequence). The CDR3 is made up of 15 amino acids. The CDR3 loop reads CASSKDPGRVYGYTF. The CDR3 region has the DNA TGTGCCAGCAGCAAGGATCCTGGGAGGGTCTATGGCTACACCTTC.

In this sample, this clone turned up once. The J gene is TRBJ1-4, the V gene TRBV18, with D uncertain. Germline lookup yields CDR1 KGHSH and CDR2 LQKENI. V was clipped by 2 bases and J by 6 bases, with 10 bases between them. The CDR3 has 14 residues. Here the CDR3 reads CASSPSNAHEKLFF. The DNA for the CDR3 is TGTGCCAGCTCACCAAGCAACGCCCATGAAAAACTGTTTTTT.

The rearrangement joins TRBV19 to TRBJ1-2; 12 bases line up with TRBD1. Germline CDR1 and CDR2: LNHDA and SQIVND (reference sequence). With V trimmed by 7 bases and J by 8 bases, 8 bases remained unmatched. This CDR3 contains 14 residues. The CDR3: CASTGTGGSDGYTF. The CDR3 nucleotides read TGTGCCAGTACTGGGACAGGGGGCTCGGACGGCTACACCTTC.

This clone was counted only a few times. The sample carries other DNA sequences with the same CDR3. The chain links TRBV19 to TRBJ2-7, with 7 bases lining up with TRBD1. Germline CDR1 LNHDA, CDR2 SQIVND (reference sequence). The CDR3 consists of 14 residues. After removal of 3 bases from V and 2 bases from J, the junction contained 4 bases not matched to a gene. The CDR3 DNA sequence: TGTGCCAGTAGTATCGGGCAGGGGGCCTACGAGCAGTACTTC. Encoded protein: CASSIGQGAYEQYF. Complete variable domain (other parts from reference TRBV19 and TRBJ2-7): DGGITQSPKYLFRKEGQNVTLSCEQNLNHDAMYWYRQDPGQGLRLIYYSQIVNDFQKGDIAEGYSVSREKKESFPLTVTSAQKNPTAFYLCASSIGQGAYEQYFGPGTRLTVT.

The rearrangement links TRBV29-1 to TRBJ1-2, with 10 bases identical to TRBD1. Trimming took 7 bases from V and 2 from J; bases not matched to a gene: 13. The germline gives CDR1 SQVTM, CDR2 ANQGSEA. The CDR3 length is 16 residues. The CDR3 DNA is TGCAGCGCCTCTTCCGGGACAGGGGCGGGGAACTATGGCTACACCTTC. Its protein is CSASSGTGAGNYGYTF.